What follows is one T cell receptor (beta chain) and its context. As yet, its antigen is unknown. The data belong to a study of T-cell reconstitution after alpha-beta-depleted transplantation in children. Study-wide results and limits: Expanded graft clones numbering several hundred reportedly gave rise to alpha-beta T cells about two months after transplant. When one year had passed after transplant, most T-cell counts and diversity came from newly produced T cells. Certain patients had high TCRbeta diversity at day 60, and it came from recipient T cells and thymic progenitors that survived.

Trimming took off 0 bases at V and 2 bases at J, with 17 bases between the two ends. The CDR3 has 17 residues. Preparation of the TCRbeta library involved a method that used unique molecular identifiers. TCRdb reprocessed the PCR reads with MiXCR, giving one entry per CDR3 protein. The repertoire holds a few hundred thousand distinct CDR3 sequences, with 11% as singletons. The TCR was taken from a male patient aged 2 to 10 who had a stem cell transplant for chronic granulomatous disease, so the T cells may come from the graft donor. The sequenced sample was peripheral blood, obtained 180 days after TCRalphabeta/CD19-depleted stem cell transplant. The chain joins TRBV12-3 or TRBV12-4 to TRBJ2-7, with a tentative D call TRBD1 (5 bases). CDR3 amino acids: CASSLATTSKGAYEQYF. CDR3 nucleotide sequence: TGTGCCAGCAGTTTAGCTACCACGTCCAAAGGGGCCTACGAGCAGTACTTC.